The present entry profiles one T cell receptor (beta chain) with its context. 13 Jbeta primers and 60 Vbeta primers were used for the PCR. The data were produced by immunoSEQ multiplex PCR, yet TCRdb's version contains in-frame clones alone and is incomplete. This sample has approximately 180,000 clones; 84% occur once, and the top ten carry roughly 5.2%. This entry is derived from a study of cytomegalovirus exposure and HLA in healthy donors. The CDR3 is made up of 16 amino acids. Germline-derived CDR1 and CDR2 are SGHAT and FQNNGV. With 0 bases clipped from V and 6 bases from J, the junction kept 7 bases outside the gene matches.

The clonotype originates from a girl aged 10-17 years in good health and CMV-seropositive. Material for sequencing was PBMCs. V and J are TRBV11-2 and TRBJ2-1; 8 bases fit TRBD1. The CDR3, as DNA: TGTGCCAGCAGCTTAGATCAGGGGGCTGCGGGCAATGAGCAGTTCTTC. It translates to CASSLDQGAAGNEQFF.